This T cell receptor beta chain derives from a study of blood T cell repertoires in COVID-19. At the level of the study: Researchers got acute and convalescent COVID-19 samples from the United States, Italy and Spain. PBMCs, B-cell-depleted T cells, or T cells provided the cDNA or gDNA that made up the material.

In the authors' workflow: Amplifying reference gene primers gave estimates of nucleated cell counts. Sequenced by immunoSEQ multiplex PCR; TCRdb stores in-frame clones only, minus some. That table supplies the V and J calls and clone size; D and trimming were determined from the DNA. The data hold 45,000 to 55,000 clones, with more than 70% observed a single time. CDR3 length: 13 residues. The ends lost 2 bases at V and 10 bases at J; junction bases unmatched: 5. The TCR originated in a woman over 75 with acute or convalescent COVID-19. The chain couples TRBV12-3 or TRBV12-4 to TRBJ2-7, with TRBD2 matching over 10 bases. The source material was peripheral blood. As DNA, the CDR3 is TGTGCCAGCAGTTTATCCGCTAGCGGGAGCCAGTACGTC. The encoded protein is CASSLSASGSQYV.